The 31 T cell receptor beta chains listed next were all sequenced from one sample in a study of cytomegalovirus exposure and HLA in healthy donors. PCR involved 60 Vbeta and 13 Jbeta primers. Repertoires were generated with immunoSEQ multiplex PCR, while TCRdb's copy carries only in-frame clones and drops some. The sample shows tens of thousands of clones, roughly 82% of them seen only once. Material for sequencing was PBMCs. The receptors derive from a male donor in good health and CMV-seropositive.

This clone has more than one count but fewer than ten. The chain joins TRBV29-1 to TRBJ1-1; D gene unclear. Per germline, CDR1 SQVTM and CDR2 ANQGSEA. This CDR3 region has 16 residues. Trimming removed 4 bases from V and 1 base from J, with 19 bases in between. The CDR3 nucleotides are TGCAGCGTTGGCGCCCGCGGAGGGAACTCGAACACTGAAGCTTTCTTT. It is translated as CSVGARGGNSNTEAFF.

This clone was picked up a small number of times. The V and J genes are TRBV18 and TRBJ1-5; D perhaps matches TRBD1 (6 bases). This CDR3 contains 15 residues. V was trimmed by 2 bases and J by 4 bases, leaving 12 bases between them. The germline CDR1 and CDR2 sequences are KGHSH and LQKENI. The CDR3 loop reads CASSPEGVDNQPQHF. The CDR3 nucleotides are TGTGCCAGCTCACCAGAGGGGGTGGATAATCAGCCCCAGCATTTT. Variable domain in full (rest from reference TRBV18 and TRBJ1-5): NAGVMQNPRHLVRRRGQEARLRCSPMKGHSHVYWYRQLPEEGLKFMVYLQKENIIDESGMPKERFSAEFPKEGPSILRIQQVVRGDSAAYFCASSPEGVDNQPQHFGDGTRLSIL.

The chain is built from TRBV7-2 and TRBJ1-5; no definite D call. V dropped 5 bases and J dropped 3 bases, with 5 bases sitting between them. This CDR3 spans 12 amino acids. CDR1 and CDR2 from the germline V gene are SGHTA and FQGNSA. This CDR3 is CASSPYNQPQHF. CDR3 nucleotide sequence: TGTGCCAGCAGCCCCTACAATCAGCCCCAGCATTTT.

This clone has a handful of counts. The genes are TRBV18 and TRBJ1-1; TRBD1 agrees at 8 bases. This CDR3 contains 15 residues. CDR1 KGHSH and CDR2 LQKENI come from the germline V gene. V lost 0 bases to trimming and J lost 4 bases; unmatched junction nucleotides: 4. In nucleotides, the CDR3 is TGTGCCAGCTCACCACCCGACAGGGGTGTCACTGAAGCTTTCTTT. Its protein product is CASSPPDRGVTEAFF.

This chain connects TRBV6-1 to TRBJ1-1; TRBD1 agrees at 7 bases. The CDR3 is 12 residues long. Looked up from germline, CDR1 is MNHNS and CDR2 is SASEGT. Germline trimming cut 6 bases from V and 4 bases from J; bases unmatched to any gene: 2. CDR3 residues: CASSRQGTEAFF. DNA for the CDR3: TGTGCCAGCAGCAGACAGGGCACTGAAGCTTTCTTT.

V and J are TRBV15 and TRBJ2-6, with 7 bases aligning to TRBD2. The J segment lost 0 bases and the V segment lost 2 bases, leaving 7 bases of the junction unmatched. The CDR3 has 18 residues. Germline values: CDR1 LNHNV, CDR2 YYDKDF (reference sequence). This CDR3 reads CATSRKTSWTSGANVLTF. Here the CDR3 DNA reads TGTGCCACCAGCAGAAAGACTAGCTGGACCTCTGGGGCCAACGTCCTGACTTTC. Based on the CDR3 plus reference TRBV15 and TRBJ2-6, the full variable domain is DAMVIQNPRYQVTQFGKPVTLSCSQTLNHNVMYWYQQKSSQAPKLLFHYYDKDFNNEADTPDNFQSRRPNTSFCFLDIRSPGLGDTAMYLCATSRKTSWTSGANVLTFGAGSRLTVL.

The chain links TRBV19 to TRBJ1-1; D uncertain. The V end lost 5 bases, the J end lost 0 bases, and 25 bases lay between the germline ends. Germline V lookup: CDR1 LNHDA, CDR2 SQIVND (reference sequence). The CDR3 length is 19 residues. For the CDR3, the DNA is TGTGCCAGTAGTGCGTTCCCGACGGACGGACTTTATATGAACACTGAAGCTTTCTTT. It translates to CASSAFPTDGLYMNTEAFF.

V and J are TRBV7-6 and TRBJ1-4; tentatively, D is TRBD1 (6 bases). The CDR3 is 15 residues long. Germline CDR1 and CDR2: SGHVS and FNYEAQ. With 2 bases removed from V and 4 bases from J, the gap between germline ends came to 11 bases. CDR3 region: CASSLWGQGNEKLFF. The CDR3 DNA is TGTGCCAGCAGCTTATGGGGGCAGGGTAATGAAAAACTGTTTTTT.

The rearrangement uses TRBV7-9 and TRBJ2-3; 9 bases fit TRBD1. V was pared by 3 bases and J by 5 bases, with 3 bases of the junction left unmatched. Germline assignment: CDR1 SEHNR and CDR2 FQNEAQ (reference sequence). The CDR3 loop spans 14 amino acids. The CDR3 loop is CASSLGQGKDTQYF. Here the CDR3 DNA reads TGTGCCAGCAGCTTGGGACAGGGAAAAGATACGCAGTATTTT.

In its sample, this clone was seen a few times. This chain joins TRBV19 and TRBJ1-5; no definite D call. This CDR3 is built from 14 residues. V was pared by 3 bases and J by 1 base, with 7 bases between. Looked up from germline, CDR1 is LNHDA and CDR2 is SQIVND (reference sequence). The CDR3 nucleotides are TGTGCCAGTAGTATGGGCCTCAGCAATCAGCCCCAGCATTTT. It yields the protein CASSMGLSNQPQHF.

For the CDR3, the DNA is TGTGCCAGCGCCTCAGCGGGGGCCGGCACAGATACGCAGTATTTT. Translating it yields CASASAGAGTDTQYF. The J gene is TRBJ2-3, the V gene TRBV9; 8 bases match TRBD2. The V segment lost 7 bases and the J segment 1 base; nucleotides outside the gene matches: 8. Germline V gene lookup returns CDR1 SGDLS and CDR2 YYNGEE. This CDR3 has 15 residues.

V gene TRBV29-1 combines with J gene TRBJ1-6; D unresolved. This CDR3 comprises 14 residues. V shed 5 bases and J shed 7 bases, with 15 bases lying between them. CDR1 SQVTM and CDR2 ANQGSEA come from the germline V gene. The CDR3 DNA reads TGCAGCGTTAAACTTGACGGGGAAAATTCACCCCTCCACTTT. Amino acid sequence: CSVKLDGENSPLHF.

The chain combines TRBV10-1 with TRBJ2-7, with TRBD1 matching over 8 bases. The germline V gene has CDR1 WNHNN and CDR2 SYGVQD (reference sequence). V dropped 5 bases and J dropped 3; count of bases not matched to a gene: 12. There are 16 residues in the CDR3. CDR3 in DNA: TGCGCCAGCAGTTCAACTGGGGACAGGATAAACTACGAGCAGTACTTC. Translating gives CASSSTGDRINYEQYF.

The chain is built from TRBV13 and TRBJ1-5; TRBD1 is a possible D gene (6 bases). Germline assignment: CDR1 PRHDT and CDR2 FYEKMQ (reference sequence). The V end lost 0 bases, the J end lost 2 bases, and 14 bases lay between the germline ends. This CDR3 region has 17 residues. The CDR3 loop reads CASSLGDRRLGNQPQHF. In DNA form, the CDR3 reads TGTGCCAGCAGCTTAGGTGACAGGCGACTTGGCAATCAGCCCCAGCATTTT.

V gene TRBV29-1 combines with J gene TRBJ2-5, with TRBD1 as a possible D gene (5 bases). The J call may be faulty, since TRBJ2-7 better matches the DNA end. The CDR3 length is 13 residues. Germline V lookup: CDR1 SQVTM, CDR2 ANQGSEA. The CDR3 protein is CSGKATDSYEQYF. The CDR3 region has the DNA TGCAGCGGGAAGGCGACAGATTCCTACGAGCAGTACTTC.

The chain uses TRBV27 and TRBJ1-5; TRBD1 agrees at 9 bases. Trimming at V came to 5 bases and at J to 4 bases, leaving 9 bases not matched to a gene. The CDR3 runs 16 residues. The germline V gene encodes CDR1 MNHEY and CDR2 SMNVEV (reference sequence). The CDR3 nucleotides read TGTGCCAGCAGTCCGACGGACAGGGGTAGGAATCAGCCCCAGCATTTT. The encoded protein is CASSPTDRGRNQPQHF.

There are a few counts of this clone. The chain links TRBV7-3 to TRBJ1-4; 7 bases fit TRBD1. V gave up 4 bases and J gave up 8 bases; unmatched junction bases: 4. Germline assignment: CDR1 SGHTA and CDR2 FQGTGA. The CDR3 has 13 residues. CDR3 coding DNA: TGTGCCAGCAGCTCTAGACAGGGCGAAAAACTGTTTTTT. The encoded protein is CASSSRQGEKLFF. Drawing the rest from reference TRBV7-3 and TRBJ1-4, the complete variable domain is GAGVSQTPSNKVTEKGKYVELRCDPISGHTALYWYRQSLGQGPEFLIYFQGTGAADDSGLPNDRFFAVRPEGSVSTLKIQRTERGDSAVYLCASSSRQGEKLFFGSGTQLSVL.

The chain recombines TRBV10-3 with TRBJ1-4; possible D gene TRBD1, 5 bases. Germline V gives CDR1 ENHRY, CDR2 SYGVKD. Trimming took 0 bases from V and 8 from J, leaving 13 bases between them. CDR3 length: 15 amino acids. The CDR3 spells CAISESGQGGEKLFF. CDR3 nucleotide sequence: TGTGCCATCAGTGAGTCGGGCCAGGGTGGCGAAAAACTGTTTTTT.

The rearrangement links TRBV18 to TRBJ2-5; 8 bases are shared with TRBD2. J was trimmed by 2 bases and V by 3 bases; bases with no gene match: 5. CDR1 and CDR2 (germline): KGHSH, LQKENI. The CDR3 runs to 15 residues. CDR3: CASSPPGLGQETQYF. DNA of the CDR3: TGTGCCAGCTCACCTCCGGGACTAGGACAAGAGACCCAGTACTTC.

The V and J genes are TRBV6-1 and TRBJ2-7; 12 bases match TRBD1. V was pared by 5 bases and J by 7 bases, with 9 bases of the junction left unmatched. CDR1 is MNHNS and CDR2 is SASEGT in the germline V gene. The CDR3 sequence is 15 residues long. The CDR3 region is CASSLTGTGGFEQYF. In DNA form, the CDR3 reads TGTGCCAGCAGTCTAACCGGGACAGGGGGCTTTGAGCAGTACTTC.

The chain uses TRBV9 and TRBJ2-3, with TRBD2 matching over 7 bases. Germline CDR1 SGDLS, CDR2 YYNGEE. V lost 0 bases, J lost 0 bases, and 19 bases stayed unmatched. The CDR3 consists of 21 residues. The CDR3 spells CASSVATRGGPPNPSTDTQYF. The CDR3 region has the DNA TGTGCCAGCAGCGTAGCTACACGCGGGGGACCGCCTAATCCTAGCACAGATACGCAGTATTTT.

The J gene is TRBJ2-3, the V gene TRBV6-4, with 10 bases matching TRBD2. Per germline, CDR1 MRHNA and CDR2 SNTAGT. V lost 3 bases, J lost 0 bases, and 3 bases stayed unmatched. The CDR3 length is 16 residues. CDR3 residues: CASSEVAGGSTDTQYF. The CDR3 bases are TGTGCCAGCAGTGAAGTAGCGGGGGGTAGCACAGATACGCAGTATTTT.

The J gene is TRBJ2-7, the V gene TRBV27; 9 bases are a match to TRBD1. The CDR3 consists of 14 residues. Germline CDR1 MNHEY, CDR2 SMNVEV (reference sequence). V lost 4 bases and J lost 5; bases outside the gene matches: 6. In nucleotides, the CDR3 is TGTGCCAGCAGTTCCTCGGGACAGGGTAACGAGCAGTACTTC. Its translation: CASSSSGQGNEQYF.

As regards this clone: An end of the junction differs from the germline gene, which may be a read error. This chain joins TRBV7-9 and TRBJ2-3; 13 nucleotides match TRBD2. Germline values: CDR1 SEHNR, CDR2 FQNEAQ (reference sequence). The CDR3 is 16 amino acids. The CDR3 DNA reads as TGTTCCAGCAGCTTAGGACTAGCGGGAGTGGGAGATACGCAGTATTTT. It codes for CSSSLGLAGVGDTQYF.

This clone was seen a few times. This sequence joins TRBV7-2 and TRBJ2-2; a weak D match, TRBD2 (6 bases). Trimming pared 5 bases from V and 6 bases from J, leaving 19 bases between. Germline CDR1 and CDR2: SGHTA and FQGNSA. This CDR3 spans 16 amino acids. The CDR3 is CASSPTGDQRAGELFF. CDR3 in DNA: TGTGCCAGCAGCCCCACGGGGGATCAAAGAGCCGGGGAGCTGTTTTTT.

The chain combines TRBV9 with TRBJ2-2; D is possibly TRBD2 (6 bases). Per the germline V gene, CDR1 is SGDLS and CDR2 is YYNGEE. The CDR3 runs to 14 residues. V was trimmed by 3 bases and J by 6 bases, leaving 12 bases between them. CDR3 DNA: TGTGCCAGCAGCGAGGCGGGGTCGTCCGGGGAGCTGTTTTTT. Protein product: CASSEAGSSGELFF.

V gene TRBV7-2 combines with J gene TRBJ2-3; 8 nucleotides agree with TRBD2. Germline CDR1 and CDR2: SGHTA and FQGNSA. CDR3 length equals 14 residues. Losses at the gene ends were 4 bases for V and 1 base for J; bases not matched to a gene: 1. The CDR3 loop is CASSSGLGTDTQYF. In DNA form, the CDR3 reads TGTGCCAGCAGCTCGGGACTAGGCACAGATACGCAGTATTTT.

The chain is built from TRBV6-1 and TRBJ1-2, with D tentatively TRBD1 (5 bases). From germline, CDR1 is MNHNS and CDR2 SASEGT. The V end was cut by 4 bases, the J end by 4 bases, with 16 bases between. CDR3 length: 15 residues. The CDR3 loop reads CASSVRRQYTYGYTF. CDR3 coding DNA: TGTGCCAGCAGTGTCCGAAGACAGTACACCTATGGCTACACCTTC.

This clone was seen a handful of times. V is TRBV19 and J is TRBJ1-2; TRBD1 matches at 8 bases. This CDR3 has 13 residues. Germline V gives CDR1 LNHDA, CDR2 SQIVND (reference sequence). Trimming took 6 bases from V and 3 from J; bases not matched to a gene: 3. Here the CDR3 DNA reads TGTGCCAGTAGGGGACAGGATCACTATGGCTACACCTTC. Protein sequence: CASRGQDHYGYTF.

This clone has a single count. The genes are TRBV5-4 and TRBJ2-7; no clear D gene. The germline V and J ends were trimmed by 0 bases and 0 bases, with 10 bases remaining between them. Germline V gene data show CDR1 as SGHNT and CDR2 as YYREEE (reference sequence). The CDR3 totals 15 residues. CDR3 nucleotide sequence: TGTGCCAGCAGCTTGGGCGGCGGAAGCTCCTACGAGCAGTACTTC. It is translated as CASSLGGGSSYEQYF.

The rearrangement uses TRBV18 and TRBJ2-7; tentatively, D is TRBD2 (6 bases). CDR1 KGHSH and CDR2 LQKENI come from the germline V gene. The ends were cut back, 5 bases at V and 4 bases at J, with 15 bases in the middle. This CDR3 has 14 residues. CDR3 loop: CASSTGTAAYEQYF. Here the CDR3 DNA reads TGTGCCAGCTCAACCGGGACTGCCGCTTACGAGCAGTACTTC.